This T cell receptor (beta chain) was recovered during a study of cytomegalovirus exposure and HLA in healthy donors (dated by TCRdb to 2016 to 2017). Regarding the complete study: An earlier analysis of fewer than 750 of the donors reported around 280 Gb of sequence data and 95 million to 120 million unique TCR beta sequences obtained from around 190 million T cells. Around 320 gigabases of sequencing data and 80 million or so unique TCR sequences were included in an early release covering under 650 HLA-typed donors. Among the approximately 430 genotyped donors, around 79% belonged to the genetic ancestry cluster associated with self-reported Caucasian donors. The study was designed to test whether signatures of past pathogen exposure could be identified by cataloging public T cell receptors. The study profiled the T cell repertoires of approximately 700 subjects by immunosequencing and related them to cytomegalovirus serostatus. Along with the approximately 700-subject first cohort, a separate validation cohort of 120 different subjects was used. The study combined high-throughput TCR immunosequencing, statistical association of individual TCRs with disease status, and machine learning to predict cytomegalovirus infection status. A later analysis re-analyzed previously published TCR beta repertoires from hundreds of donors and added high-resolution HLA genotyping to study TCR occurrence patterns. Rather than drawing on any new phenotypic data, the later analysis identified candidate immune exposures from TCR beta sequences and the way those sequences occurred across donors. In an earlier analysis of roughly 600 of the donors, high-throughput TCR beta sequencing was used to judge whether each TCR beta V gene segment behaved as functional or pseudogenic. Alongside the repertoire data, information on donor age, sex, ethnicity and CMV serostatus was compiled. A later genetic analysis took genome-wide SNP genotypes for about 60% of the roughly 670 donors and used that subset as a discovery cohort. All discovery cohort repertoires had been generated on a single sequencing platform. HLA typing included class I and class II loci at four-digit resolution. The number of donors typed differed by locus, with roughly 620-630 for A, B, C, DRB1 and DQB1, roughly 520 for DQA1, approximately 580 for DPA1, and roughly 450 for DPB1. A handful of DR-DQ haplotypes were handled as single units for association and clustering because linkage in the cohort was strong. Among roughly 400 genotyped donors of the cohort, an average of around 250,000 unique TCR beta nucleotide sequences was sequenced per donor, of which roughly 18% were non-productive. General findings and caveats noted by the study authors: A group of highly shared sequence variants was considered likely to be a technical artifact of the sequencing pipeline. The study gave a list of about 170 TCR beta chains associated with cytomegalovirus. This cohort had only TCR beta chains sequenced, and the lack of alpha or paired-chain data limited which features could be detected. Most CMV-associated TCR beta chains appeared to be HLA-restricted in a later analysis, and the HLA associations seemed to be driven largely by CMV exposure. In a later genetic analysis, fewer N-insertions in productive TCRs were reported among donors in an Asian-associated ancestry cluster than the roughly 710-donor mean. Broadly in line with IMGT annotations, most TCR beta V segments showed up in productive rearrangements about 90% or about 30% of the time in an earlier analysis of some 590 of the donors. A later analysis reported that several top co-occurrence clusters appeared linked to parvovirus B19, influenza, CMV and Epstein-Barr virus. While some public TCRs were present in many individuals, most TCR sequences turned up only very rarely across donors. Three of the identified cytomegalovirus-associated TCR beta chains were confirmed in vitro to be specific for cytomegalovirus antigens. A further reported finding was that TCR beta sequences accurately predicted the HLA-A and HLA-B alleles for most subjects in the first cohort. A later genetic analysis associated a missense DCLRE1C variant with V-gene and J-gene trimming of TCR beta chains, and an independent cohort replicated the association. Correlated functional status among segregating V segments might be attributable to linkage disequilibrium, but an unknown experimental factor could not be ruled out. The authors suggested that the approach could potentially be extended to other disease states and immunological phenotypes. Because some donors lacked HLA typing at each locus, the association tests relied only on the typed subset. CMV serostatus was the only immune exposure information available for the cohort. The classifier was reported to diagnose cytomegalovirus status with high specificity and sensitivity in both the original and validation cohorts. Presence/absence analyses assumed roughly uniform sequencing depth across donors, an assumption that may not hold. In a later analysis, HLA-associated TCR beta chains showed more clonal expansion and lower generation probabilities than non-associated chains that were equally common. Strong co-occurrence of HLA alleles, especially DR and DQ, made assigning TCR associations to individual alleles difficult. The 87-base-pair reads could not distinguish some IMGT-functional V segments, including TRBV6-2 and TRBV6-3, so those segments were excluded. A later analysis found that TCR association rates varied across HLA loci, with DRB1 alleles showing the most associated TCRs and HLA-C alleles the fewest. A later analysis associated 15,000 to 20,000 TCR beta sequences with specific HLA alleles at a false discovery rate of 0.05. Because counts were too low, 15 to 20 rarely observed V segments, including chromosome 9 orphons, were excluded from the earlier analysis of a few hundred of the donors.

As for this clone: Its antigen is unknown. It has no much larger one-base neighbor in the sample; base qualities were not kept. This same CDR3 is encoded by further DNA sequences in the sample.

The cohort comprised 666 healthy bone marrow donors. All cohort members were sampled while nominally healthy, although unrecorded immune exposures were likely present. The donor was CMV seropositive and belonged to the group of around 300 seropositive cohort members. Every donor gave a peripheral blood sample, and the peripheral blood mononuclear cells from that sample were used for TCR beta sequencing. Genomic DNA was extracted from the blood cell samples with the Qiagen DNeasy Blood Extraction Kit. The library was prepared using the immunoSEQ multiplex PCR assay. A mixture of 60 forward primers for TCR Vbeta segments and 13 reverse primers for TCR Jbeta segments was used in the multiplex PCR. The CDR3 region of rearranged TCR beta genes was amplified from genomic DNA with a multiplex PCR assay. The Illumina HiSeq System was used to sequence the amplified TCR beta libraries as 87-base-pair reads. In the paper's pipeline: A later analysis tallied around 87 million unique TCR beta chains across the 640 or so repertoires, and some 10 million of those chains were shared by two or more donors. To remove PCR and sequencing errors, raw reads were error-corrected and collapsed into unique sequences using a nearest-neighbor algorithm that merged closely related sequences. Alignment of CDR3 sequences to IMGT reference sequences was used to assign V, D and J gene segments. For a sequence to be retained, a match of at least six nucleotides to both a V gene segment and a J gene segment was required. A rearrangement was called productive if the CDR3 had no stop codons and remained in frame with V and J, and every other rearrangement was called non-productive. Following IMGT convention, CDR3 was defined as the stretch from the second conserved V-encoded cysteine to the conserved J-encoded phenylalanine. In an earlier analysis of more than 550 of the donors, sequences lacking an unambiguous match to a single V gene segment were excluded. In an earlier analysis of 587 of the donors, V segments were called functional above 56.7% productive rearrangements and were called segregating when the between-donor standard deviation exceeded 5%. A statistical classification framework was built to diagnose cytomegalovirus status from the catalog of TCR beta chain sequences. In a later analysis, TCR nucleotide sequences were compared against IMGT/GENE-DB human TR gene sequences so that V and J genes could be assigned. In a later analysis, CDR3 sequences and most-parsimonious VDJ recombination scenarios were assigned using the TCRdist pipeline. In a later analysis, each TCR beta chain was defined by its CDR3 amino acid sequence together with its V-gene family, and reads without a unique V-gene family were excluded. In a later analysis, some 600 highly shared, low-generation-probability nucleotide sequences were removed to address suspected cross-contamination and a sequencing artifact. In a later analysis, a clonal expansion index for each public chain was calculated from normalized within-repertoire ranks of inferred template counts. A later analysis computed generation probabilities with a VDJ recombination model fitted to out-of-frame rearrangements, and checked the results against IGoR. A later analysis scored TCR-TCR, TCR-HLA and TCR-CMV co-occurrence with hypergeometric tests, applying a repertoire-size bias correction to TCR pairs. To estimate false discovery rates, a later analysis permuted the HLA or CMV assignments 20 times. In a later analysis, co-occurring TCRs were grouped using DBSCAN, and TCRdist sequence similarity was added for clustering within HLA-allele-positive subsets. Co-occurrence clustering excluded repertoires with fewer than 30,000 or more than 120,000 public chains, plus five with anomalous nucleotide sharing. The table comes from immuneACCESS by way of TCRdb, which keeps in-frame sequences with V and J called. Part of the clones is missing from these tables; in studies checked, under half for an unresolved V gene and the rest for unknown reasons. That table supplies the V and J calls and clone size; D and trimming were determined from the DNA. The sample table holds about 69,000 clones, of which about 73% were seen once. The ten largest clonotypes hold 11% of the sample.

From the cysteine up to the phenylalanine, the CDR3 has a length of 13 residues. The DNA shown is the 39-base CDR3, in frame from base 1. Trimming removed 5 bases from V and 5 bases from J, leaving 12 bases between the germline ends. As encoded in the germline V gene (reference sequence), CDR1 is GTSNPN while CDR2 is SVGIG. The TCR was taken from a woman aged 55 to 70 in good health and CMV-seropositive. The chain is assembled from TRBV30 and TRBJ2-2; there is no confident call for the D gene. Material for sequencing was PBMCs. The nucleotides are TGTGCCTGGTATGTTCCGGAGACCGGGGAGCTGTTTTTT. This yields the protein CAWYVPETGELFF.